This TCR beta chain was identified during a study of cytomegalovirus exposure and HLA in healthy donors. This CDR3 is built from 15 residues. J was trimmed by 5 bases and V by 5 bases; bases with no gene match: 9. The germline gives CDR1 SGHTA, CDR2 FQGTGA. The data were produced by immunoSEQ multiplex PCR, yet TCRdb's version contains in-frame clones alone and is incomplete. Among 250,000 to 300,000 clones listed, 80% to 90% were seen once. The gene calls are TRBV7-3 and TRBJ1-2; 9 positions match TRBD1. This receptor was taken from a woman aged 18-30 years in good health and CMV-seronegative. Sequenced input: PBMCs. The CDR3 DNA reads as TGTGCCAGCAGCCCGGGACAGGGTGGCATTTATGGCTACACCTTC. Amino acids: CASSPGQGGIYGYTF.